Presented here are 3 T cell receptor beta chains from one specimen sequenced in a study of CD8+ T cells in alopecia areata. RNA extraction and reverse transcription yielded cDNA as sequencing template. TCRdb keeps only in-frame clones here, not all; method: immunoSEQ multiplex PCR. The data show about 150,000 clones, 40% to 65% seen once. The source material was CD8+ T cells sorted from blood, sampled at week 0. The receptors originated from a human donor with alopecia areata.

Here the CDR3 DNA reads TGTGCCAGCAGCTTTCCTAGCGGGGGAACAGATACGCAGTATTTT. Its translation: CASSFPSGGTDTQYF. The chain uses TRBV13 and TRBJ2-3; 10 nucleotides agree with TRBD2. Looked up from germline, CDR1 is PRHDT and CDR2 is FYEKMQ (reference sequence). The V gene end was trimmed by 3 bases and the J gene end by 3 bases; junction bases not matched to a gene: 3. CDR3 size: 15 residues.

The chain combines TRBV5-6 with TRBJ1-1; D gene uncertain. CDR1 is SGHDT and CDR2 is YYEEEE in the germline V gene. Between the trimmed V and J ends, which lost 4 bases and 3 bases, there was a span of 10 bases. This CDR3 contains 13 residues. The CDR3 DNA sequence: TGTGCCAGCAGCCCGACCTGGGACACTGAAGCTTTCTTT. Its translation is CASSPTWDTEAFF.

This clone was seen many times. This CDR3 is also generated by other DNA sequences in the sample. The J gene is TRBJ2-2, the V gene TRBV9; TRBD2 aligns across 14 bases. This CDR3 is built from 19 residues. The germline gives CDR1 SGDLS, CDR2 YYNGEE. Losses at the gene ends were 0 bases for V and 2 bases for J; bases not matched to a gene: 6. CDR3 sequence (DNA): TGTGCCAGCAGCGTAGGGGGACTAGCGGGGGTTAAAAACACCGGGGAGCTGTTTTTT. It encodes CASSVGGLAGVKNTGELFF.